Listed here are 28 T cell receptor beta chains from one sample, sequenced in a study of cytomegalovirus exposure and HLA in healthy donors. PCR used 60 Vbeta primers and 13 Jbeta primers. Clones were read by immunoSEQ multiplex PCR, and TCRdb kept only the in-frame ones, dropping some. The data show roughly 98,000 clones, approximately 74% seen once. The sample was PBMCs. Source of these receptors: a female donor in good health and CMV-seropositive.

The V and J genes are TRBV9 and TRBJ1-1; D uncertain. The length of the CDR3 is 16 residues. CDR1 and CDR2 from the germline V gene are SGDLS and YYNGEE. Trimming took 4 bases from V and 1 from J, leaving 17 bases between them. Written as DNA, the CDR3 is TGTGCCAGCAGCACCCACCCCCGACAATCGAACACTGAAGCTTTCTTT. Translating gives CASSTHPRQSNTEAFF.

This chain joins TRBV5-1 and TRBJ2-3; weak D call: TRBD1 (6 bases). V was clipped by 4 bases and J by 4 bases, with 19 bases between them. Germline CDR1 is SGHRS and CDR2 is YFSETQ. This CDR3 is 16 amino acids long. The CDR3 coding sequence is TGCGCCAGCAGCCTACAGGGCAGGGGAGTAGCAGATACGCAGTATTTT. It is translated as CASSLQGRGVADTQYF.

This sequence joins TRBV7-9 and TRBJ2-1; D is perhaps TRBD1 (6 bases). The V gene lost 1 base and the J gene lost 5 bases, with 6 bases spanning the gap. CDR1 is SEHNR, CDR2 FQNEAQ, per germline (reference sequence). This CDR3 has 13 amino acids. Written as DNA, the CDR3 is TGTGCCAGCAGCTTAGGGGGGCACAATGAGCAGTTCTTC. Its translation: CASSLGGHNEQFF.

The CDR3 DNA is TGTGCCAGCCGGAGGGGTGGGGAAGGACAACTGTTTTTT. It is translated as CASRRGGEGQLFF. The chain links TRBV19 to TRBJ1-4, with D possibly being TRBD1 (5 bases). The germline V and J ends were trimmed by 9 bases and 12 bases, with 20 bases remaining between them. The germline gives CDR1 LNHDA, CDR2 SQIVND (reference sequence). The CDR3 covers 13 residues.

This clone showed up just a few times. The chain couples TRBV5-6 to TRBJ1-1, with 7 bases that match TRBD1. Per germline, CDR1 SGHDT and CDR2 YYEEEE. The CDR3 contains 14 residues. V gave up 2 bases and J gave up 1 base; unmatched junction bases: 2. CDR3 amino acids: CASSLPGGNTEAFF. CDR3 DNA sequence: TGTGCCAGCAGCTTACCAGGGGGGAACACTGAAGCTTTCTTT.

This clone was seen more than once but under ten times. The V gene is TRBV2, the J gene TRBJ2-1; possibly TRBD2 for D (7 bases). CDR3 length equals 14 residues. The germline V and J ends were trimmed by 6 bases and 7 bases, with 16 bases remaining between them. Looked up from germline, CDR1 is SNHLY and CDR2 is FYNNEI. The CDR3 region has the DNA TGTGCCAGCAGGCCCGGACTAGGGGGGAATGAGCAGTTCTTC. This codes for CASRPGLGGNEQFF.

Here the CDR3 reads CASSLENAAYEQYF. In DNA, the CDR3 is TGTGCCAGCAGCTTAGAGAACGCGGCCTACGAGCAGTACTTC. This chain joins TRBV5-5 and TRBJ2-7; D not certain. Germline-derived CDR1 and CDR2 are SGHKS and YYEKEE (reference sequence). V dropped 2 bases and J dropped 2 bases, with 11 bases sitting between them. The CDR3 sequence is 14 residues long. The whole variable domain, remainder taken from reference TRBV5-5 and TRBJ2-7, is DAGVTQSPTHLIKTRGQQVTLRCSPISGHKSVSWYQQVLGQGPQFIFQYYEKEERGRGNFPDRFSARQFPNYSSELNVNALLLGDSALYLCASSLENAAYEQYFGPGTRLTVT.

The chain combines TRBV4-2 with TRBJ1-5; no clear D gene. Germline lookup yields CDR1 LGHNA and CDR2 YNFKEQ. The CDR3 runs to 19 residues. V was shortened by 4 bases and J by 0 bases, with 22 bases between the two germline ends. The CDR3 region is CASSLDKTPGFHSNQPQHF. The CDR3 DNA sequence: TGTGCCAGCAGCCTCGACAAAACACCGGGATTTCATAGCAATCAGCCCCAGCATTTT.

The J gene is TRBJ2-5, the V gene TRBV2; 7 bases are shared with TRBD2. V lost 3 bases to trimming and J lost 1 base; unmatched junction nucleotides: 8. Germline V gene sequence: CDR1 SNHLY, CDR2 FYNNEI. This CDR3 is built from 16 residues. CDR3 sequence (DNA): TGTGCCAGCAGTGACCTGGGGGGGAAACTCCAAGAGACCCAGTACTTC. Its protein is CASSDLGGKLQETQYF. The full variable domain, with the rest looked up from reference TRBV2 and TRBJ2-5, is EPEVTQTPSHQVTQMGQEVILRCVPISNHLYFYWYRQILGQKVEFLVSFYNNEISEKSEIFDDQFSVERPDGSNFTLKIRSTKLEDSAMYFCASSDLGGKLQETQYFGPGTRLLVL.

V is TRBV5-1 and J is TRBJ2-2; D may be TRBD1 (6 bases). V gave up 2 bases and J gave up 6 bases, with 11 bases separating them. The CDR3 sequence is 14 residues long. The germline gives CDR1 SGHRS, CDR2 YFSETQ. The chain's CDR3 is CASSLQGSAGELFF. The CDR3 DNA is TGCGCCAGCAGCTTACAGGGAAGTGCCGGGGAGCTGTTTTTT.

The chain links TRBV9 to TRBJ1-6; the D gene is possibly TRBD1 (5 bases). CDR3 length: 14 residues. The ends were cut back, 4 bases at V and 3 bases at J, with 8 bases in the middle. Germline CDR1 reads SGDLS; CDR2 reads YYNGEE. CDR3 sequence reads: CASSPGYYNSPLHF. CDR3 nucleotides: TGTGCCAGCAGCCCAGGGTACTATAATTCACCCCTCCACTTT.

This clone was seen more than once but under ten times. The rearrangement uses TRBV2 and TRBJ2-2, with D maybe TRBD1 (5 bases). Germline loops: CDR1 SNHLY, CDR2 FYNNEI. The ends were cut back, 4 bases at V and 1 base at J, with 13 bases in the middle. This CDR3 is 16 amino acids long. CDR3 amino acids: CASSVQGARNTGELFF. CDR3 in DNA: TGTGCCAGCAGTGTTCAAGGGGCGCGGAACACCGGGGAGCTGTTTTTT. Combining the CDR3 with reference TRBV2 and TRBJ2-2 gives the whole variable domain EPEVTQTPSHQVTQMGQEVILRCVPISNHLYFYWYRQILGQKVEFLVSFYNNEISEKSEIFDDQFSVERPDGSNFTLKIRSTKLEDSAMYFCASSVQGARNTGELFFGEGSRLTVL.

This chain links TRBV28 with TRBJ2-3; TRBD2 aligns across 8 bases. The V segment lost 6 bases and the J segment 3 bases; nucleotides outside the gene matches: 8. This CDR3 region has 15 residues. From germline, CDR1 is MDHEN and CDR2 SYDVKM. The CDR3 DNA follows: TGTGCCAGCAGCCATGGGAGCGGGAGTACAGATACGCAGTATTTT. It yields the protein CASSHGSGSTDTQYF.

The chain recombines TRBV4-2 with TRBJ2-7; 7 positions agree with TRBD2. V dropped 6 bases and J dropped 1; count of bases not matched to a gene: 12. The CDR3 extends over 16 amino acids. Germline V lookup: CDR1 LGHNA, CDR2 YNFKEQ. CDR3 nucleotides: TGTGCCAGCAGTCGGGGGTCTGCGGGAGTTTCCTACGAGCAGTACTTC. Translated, it gives CASSRGSAGVSYEQYF.

The V gene is TRBV28, the J gene TRBJ1-2, with 8 bases lining up with TRBD1. This CDR3 spans 15 amino acids. Germline V lookup: CDR1 MDHEN, CDR2 SYDVKM. Losses at the gene ends were 7 bases for V and 1 base for J; bases not matched to a gene: 8. The CDR3 protein is CASNLWGQVNYGYTF. In DNA, the CDR3 is TGTGCCAGCAATCTATGGGGACAGGTTAACTATGGCTACACCTTC.

The CDR3, as DNA: TGTGCCAGCAGCCTAGACCGGGACAGGGCGGCCAACGTCCTGACTTTC. Protein: CASSLDRDRAANVLTF. The chain has TRBV7-2 and TRBJ2-6; TRBD1 aligns across 9 bases. This CDR3 is 16 amino acids long. J lost 6 bases, V lost 5 bases, and 8 bases had no gene match. The germline V gene has CDR1 SGHTA and CDR2 FQGNSA. Full variable domain (outside the CDR3, taken from reference TRBV7-2 and TRBJ2-6): GAGVSQSPSNKVTEKGKDVELRCDPISGHTALYWYRQSLGQGLEFLIYFQGNSAPDKSGLPSDRFSAERTGGSVSTLTIQRTQQEDSAVYLCASSLDRDRAANVLTFGAGSRLTVL.

The V gene is TRBV4-2, the J gene TRBJ2-1; 7 bases match TRBD2. The V segment lost 4 bases and the J segment 3 bases; nucleotides outside the gene matches: 18. The germline gives CDR1 LGHNA, CDR2 YNFKEQ. The CDR3 has 19 residues. CDR3 nucleotides: TGTGCCAGCAGCCCCCGGGAGTATACGGCGGGGGTCATCTACAATGAGCAGTTCTTC. Protein product: CASSPREYTAGVIYNEQFF.

This chain uses TRBV30 with TRBJ2-7; D gene unclear. The CDR3 is 11 residues long. Between the trimmed V and J ends, which lost 3 bases and 5 bases, there was a span of 8 bases. Germline V gene lookup returns CDR1 GTSNPN and CDR2 SVGIG (reference sequence). CDR3 protein: CAWRRVHEQYF. In DNA form, the CDR3 reads TGTGCCTGGAGGAGAGTCCACGAGCAGTACTTC.

This sequence joins TRBV10-2 and TRBJ2-5; TRBD1 is a possible D gene (6 bases). In germline, CDR1 is WSHSY, CDR2 SAAADI. V dropped 0 bases and J dropped 0 bases, with 11 bases sitting between them. This CDR3 contains 16 residues. As DNA, the CDR3 is TGCGCCAGCAGTGAGTCGGCAACAGGGTACCAAGAGACCCAGTACTTC. Encoded protein: CASSESATGYQETQYF.

Turning to this clone: One junction end does not reproduce the germline sequence, and a read error may be involved. The chain employs TRBV29-1 and TRBJ2-3; 9 positions match TRBD2. Germline V CDR1 and CDR2: SQVTM, ANQGSEA. The CDR3 contains 13 residues. This CDR3 reads CNVEDQIAGAQYF. In DNA form, the CDR3 reads TGCAACGTTGAAGATCAAATAGCGGGGGCGCAGTATTTT.

The V gene is TRBV7-9, the J gene TRBJ1-5, with 7 bases fitting TRBD1. The V gene end was trimmed by 5 bases and the J gene end by 13 bases; junction bases not matched to a gene: 8. The CDR3 length is 12 residues. Germline V gives CDR1 SEHNR, CDR2 FQNEAQ (reference sequence). The CDR3: CASSHAGTAQHF. The DNA of the CDR3 is TGTGCCAGCAGCCATGCCGGGACAGCGCAGCATTTT.

A single count supports this clone. The gene calls are TRBV5-6 and TRBJ2-2; TRBD2 aligns across 12 bases. The length of the CDR3 is 16 residues. Germline V gene sequence: CDR1 SGHDT, CDR2 YYEEEE. V lost 4 bases, J lost 7 bases, and 8 bases stayed unmatched. The CDR3 DNA reads TGTGCCAGCAGCCCGCGGACTAGCGGGATCTTCGGGGAGCTGTTTTTT. Translating gives CASSPRTSGIFGELFF.

This chain connects TRBV7-8 to TRBJ2-7, with TRBD1 matching over 11 bases. The CDR3 covers 16 residues. V gave up 4 bases and J gave up 3 bases; unmatched junction bases: 8. Germline V lookup: CDR1 SGHVS, CDR2 FQNEAQ. The chain's CDR3 is CASSSRDRGADYEQYF. In DNA, the CDR3 is TGTGCCAGCAGCTCCCGGGACAGGGGGGCGGACTACGAGCAGTACTTC.

The V and J genes are TRBV30 and TRBJ1-4, with D possibly matching TRBD1 (5 bases). Per the germline V gene, CDR1 is GTSNPN and CDR2 is SVGIG (reference sequence). The CDR3 length is 13 residues. V was cut by 0 bases and J by 5 bases, with 7 bases left in between. In nucleotides, the CDR3 is TGTGCCTGGAGTGTACGGGGGAATGAAAAACTGTTTTTT. This encodes CAWSVRGNEKLFF.

The CDR3 bases are TGTGCCAGCCAGAGACTTGCGGGAGGTCGCGAGCAGTACTTC. It translates to CASQRLAGGREQYF. V and J are TRBV7-9 and TRBJ2-7, with 8 bases matching TRBD2. The CDR3 has 14 amino acids. V was clipped by 8 bases and J by 6 bases; unmatched bases: 12. Germline assignment: CDR1 SEHNR and CDR2 FQNEAQ (reference sequence).

The chain combines TRBV30 with TRBJ2-7; 8 bases are shared with TRBD1. V lost 4 bases to trimming and J lost 5 bases; unmatched junction nucleotides: 10. The CDR3 extends over 14 amino acids. CDR1 GTSNPN and CDR2 SVGIG come from the germline V gene (reference sequence). CDR3 DNA: TGTGCCTGGAACCTCTGGCAGGGGGCCAACGAGCAGTACTTC. It encodes CAWNLWQGANEQYF.

The J gene is TRBJ1-1, the V gene TRBV29-1, with 11 bases identical to TRBD1. Germline V gene data show CDR1 as SQVTM and CDR2 as ANQGSEA. Trimming took 4 bases from V and 0 from J; bases not matched to a gene: 4. This CDR3 has 15 amino acids. CDR3 amino acids: CSVGEGQGVNTEAFF. For the CDR3, the DNA is TGCAGCGTTGGCGAGGGACAGGGGGTGAACACTGAAGCTTTCTTT.

The rearrangement uses TRBV7-2 and TRBJ1-1; 7 bases align to TRBD1. CDR1 and CDR2 from the germline V gene are SGHTA and FQGNSA. There are 15 residues in the CDR3. With V trimmed by 4 bases and J by 0 bases, 5 bases remained unmatched. The CDR3 here is CASSSGQELNTEAFF. DNA of the CDR3: TGTGCCAGCAGCTCAGGACAGGAGTTGAACACTGAAGCTTTCTTT.